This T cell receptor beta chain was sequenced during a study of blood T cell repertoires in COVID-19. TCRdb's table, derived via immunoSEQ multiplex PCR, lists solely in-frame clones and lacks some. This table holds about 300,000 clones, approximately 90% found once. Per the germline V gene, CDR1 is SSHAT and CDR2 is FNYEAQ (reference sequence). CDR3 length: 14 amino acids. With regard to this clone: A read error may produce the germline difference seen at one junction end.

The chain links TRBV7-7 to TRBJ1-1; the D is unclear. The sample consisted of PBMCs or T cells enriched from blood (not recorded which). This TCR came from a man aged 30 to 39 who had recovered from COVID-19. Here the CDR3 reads CASSLDGKNTEAFF. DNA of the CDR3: TGTGCTAGCAGCTTAGATGGCAAGAACACTGAAGCTTTCTTT.